Presented here are 21 T cell receptor beta chains from one specimen sequenced in a study of T-cell memory formation after mild COVID-19. TCRdb ran MiXCR on the 5' RACE reads and lists one entry per CDR3 protein. The sample carries hundreds of thousands of distinct CDR3 sequences, roughly 18% recorded once. Sequenced: PBMCs or a T cell subset sorted from them (not recorded which). The receptors come from an adult woman who had mild COVID-19 (a few samples of this study predate the infection). Cell type and time point are not known.

The rearrangement uses TRBV5-1 and TRBJ2-1; D tentatively reads TRBD1 or TRBD2 (5 bases each). V lost 3 bases and J lost 0, with 10 bases in between. This CDR3 is 15 amino acids long. Germline CDR1 reads SGHRS; CDR2 reads YFSETQ. This CDR3 reads CASSSGTYSYNEQFF. DNA for the CDR3: TGCGCCAGCAGCTCCGGGACCTACTCCTACAATGAGCAGTTCTTC.

This clonotype was recorded a few times. This chain links TRBV7-6 with TRBJ2-1; D is possibly TRBD2 (6 bases). Trimming removed 5 bases at V and 0 bases at J, with 29 bases between. Germline CDR1 and CDR2: SGHVS and FNYEAQ. The CDR3 is made up of 21 amino acids. CDR3 coding DNA: TGTGCCAGCAGCCTATCTCGGACGGGACGGGACTCCCCCGGCTCCTACAATGAGCAGTTCTTC. Protein sequence: CASSLSRTGRDSPGSYNEQFF.

This clonotype was seen a handful of times. This chain links TRBV5-4 with TRBJ2-6; unclear D gene. The CDR3 loop spans 14 amino acids. The ends were cut back, 4 bases at V and 2 bases at J, with 7 bases in the middle. CDR1 SGHNT and CDR2 YYREEE come from the germline V gene (reference sequence). CDR3: CASSPDPGANVLTF. The CDR3 nucleotides are TGTGCCAGCAGCCCGGATCCTGGGGCCAACGTCCTGACTTTC.

This chain links TRBV7-9 with TRBJ2-7, with a tentative D call TRBD1 (5 bases). This CDR3 is built from 15 residues. Germline CDR1 and CDR2: SEHNR and FQNEAQ (reference sequence). V was clipped by 5 bases and J by 5 bases, with 19 bases between them. The CDR3 loop is CASSPPGAVSHEQYF. CDR3 sequence (DNA): TGTGCCAGCAGCCCCCCTGGGGCGGTTTCCCACGAGCAGTACTTC.

This clonotype was observed a handful of times. CDR3 DNA: TGTGCCAGCAGCTTGGGACAAATCCCCACTGAAGCTTTCTTT. Translated: CASSLGQIPTEAFF. This sequence joins TRBV7-9 and TRBJ1-1; tentatively, D is TRBD1 (6 bases). Germline V gene lookup returns CDR1 SEHNR and CDR2 FQNEAQ (reference sequence). Trimming removed 3 bases from V and 4 bases from J, with 12 bases in between. There are 14 residues in the CDR3.

This clonotype was seen a few times. The CDR3, as DNA: TGTGCCAGCAGCCGGGGCACGGCAGCTGAAGCTTTCTTT. Protein: CASSRGTAAEAFF. This chain joins TRBV7-9 and TRBJ1-1, with D possibly matching TRBD1 (5 bases). This CDR3 spans 13 amino acids. Trimming cost V 5 bases and J 6 bases, with 13 bases left between them. Germline loops: CDR1 SEHNR, CDR2 FQNEAQ (reference sequence).

This clonotype was seen repeatedly, ten times or more. The rearrangement joins TRBV7-9 to TRBJ2-7; D uncertain. This CDR3 is built from 12 residues. In germline, CDR1 is SEHNR, CDR2 FQNEAQ (reference sequence). Trimming took 5 bases from V and 6 from J, leaving 11 bases between them. CDR3: CASSPSGAEQYF. CDR3 coding DNA: TGTGCCAGCAGCCCAAGTGGCGCCGAGCAGTACTTC.

CDR3 sequence reads: CASSLGGTASSGANVLTF. CDR3 bases: TGCGCCAGCAGCTTGGGCGGGACAGCTTCCTCTGGGGCCAACGTCCTGACTTTC. The gene calls are TRBV5-1 and TRBJ2-6; D possibly corresponds to TRBD1 (7 bases). This CDR3 has 18 amino acids. CDR1 and CDR2 (germline): SGHRS, YFSETQ. V dropped 0 bases and J dropped 0 bases, with 13 bases sitting between them.

The chain carries TRBV4-1 and TRBJ2-1, with 7 nucleotides matching TRBD2. The CDR3 spans 18 residues. V was pared by 4 bases and J by 6 bases, with 18 bases of the junction left unmatched. Germline V lookup: CDR1 MGHRA, CDR2 YSYEKL. Written as DNA, the CDR3 is TGCGCCAGCAGCCCCCGGGAGGATGGGGGACTCTTCTCCAATGAGCAGTTCTTC. As protein: CASSPREDGGLFSNEQFF.

The chain links TRBV5-5 to TRBJ1-1; possibly TRBD1 for D (5 bases). Germline lookup yields CDR1 SGHKS and CDR2 YYEKEE (reference sequence). Deletions cut 4 bases from V and 3 bases from J, with 13 bases between. The CDR3 has 14 residues. The CDR3 region is CASSPGPWDTEAFF. In DNA, the CDR3 is TGTGCCAGCAGCCCGGGGCCATGGGACACTGAAGCTTTCTTT.

A few counts support this clonotype. The chain is built from TRBV7-3 and TRBJ1-6, with TRBD1 identical over 7 bases. V lost 3 bases to trimming and J lost 7 bases; unmatched junction nucleotides: 3. CDR1 and CDR2 (germline): SGHTA, FQGTGA. The CDR3 loop spans 14 amino acids. CDR3 DNA sequence: TGTGCCAGCAGCTTGGGGACAGTGAATTCACCCCTCCACTTT. It codes for CASSLGTVNSPLHF.

This clonotype was recorded a few times. The rearrangement joins TRBV5-1 to TRBJ2-3, with D maybe TRBD2 (7 bases). The CDR3 loop spans 15 amino acids. Germline values: CDR1 SGHRS, CDR2 YFSETQ. The ends were cut back, 4 bases at V and 6 bases at J, with 18 bases in the middle. This CDR3 is CASSLGGAPGDTQYF. The CDR3 bases are TGCGCCAGCAGCCTGGGGGGGGCGCCTGGGGATACGCAGTATTTT.

The chain employs TRBV7-2 and TRBJ2-5, with D perhaps TRBD2 (6 bases). The CDR3 consists of 15 residues. Trimming removed 5 bases from V and 3 bases from J, with 16 bases in between. CDR1 SGHTA and CDR2 FQGNSA come from the germline V gene. In DNA, the CDR3 is TGTGCCAGCAGCCCCTCCCCTAGCGCGGAAGAGACCCAGTACTTC. This codes for CASSPSPSAEETQYF.

The V call is TRBV6-2 or TRBV6-3, the J call TRBJ2-4; 8 bases line up with TRBD2. Germline CDR1 and CDR2: MNHEY and SVGEGT. The ends lost 6 bases at V and 0 bases at J; junction bases unmatched: 7. The CDR3 spans 16 residues. CDR3 loop: CASRPLADLAKNIQYF. CDR3 bases: TGTGCCAGCAGGCCACTAGCGGACCTAGCCAAAAACATTCAGTACTTC.

This clonotype was counted a few times. This rearrangement joins TRBV6-5 to TRBJ2-7; D is undetermined. The CDR3 consists of 14 residues. Germline lookup yields CDR1 MNHEY and CDR2 SVGAGI. V was pared by 0 bases and J by 3 bases, with 9 bases between. CDR3 in DNA: TGTGCCAGCAGTTACTCATCGAGAAACTACGAGCAGTACTTC. Protein product: CASSYSSRNYEQYF.

This clonotype was counted ten times or more. As DNA, the CDR3 is TGTGCCAGCAGCTTACCTAGCAGTTCCTACGAGCAGTACTTC. It is translated as CASSLPSSSYEQYF. This chain uses TRBV7-2 with TRBJ2-7; TRBD2 is a possible D gene (5 bases). The V gene lost 2 bases and the J gene lost 1 base, with 9 bases spanning the gap. The CDR3 extends over 14 amino acids. Germline CDR1 is SGHTA and CDR2 is FQGNSA.

This clonotype has more than one count but fewer than ten. The V call is TRBV28, the J call TRBJ1-5, with D possibly being TRBD1 (5 bases). Per germline, CDR1 MDHEN and CDR2 SYDVKM. The V and J ends lost 6 bases and 4 bases respectively, with 16 bases between them. The CDR3 sequence is 15 residues long. The chain's CDR3 is CASRPEGAGNQPQHF. The DNA of the CDR3 is TGTGCCAGCAGGCCCGAAGGGGCAGGTAATCAGCCCCAGCATTTT.

There are a few counts of this clonotype. The gene calls are TRBV19 and TRBJ2-7; D ambiguous. The CDR3 has 16 amino acids. Looked up from germline, CDR1 is LNHDA and CDR2 is SQIVND (reference sequence). V was trimmed by 1 base and J by 6 bases, leaving 19 bases between them. The CDR3 here is CASSIGPLDGRSEQYF. In DNA form, the CDR3 reads TGTGCCAGTAGTATAGGTCCTTTGGACGGTAGGTCCGAGCAGTACTTC. Filled out from reference TRBV19 and TRBJ2-7, the complete variable domain reads DGGITQSPKYLFRKEGQNVTLSCEQNLNHDAMYWYRQDPGQGLRLIYYSQIVNDFQKGDIAEGYSVSREKKESFPLTVTSAQKNPTAFYLCASSIGPLDGRSEQYFGPGTRLTVT.

This clonotype has just a few counts. V and J are TRBV7-6 and TRBJ2-1; TRBD1 might be the D (5 bases). The V end was cut by 7 bases, the J end by 10 bases, with 14 bases between. The CDR3 spans 12 residues. From germline, CDR1 is SGHVS and CDR2 FNYEAQ. The CDR3 reads CASKSAAGEQFF. For the CDR3, the DNA is TGTGCCAGCAAGTCGGCCGCAGGGGAGCAGTTCTTC.

Here the CDR3 reads CASSTWDSYSTDTQYF. The CDR3 DNA follows: TGTGCCAGCAGCACCTGGGACTCGTATAGCACAGATACGCAGTATTTT. V is TRBV11-2 and J is TRBJ2-3; perhaps TRBD2 as D (6 bases). In germline, CDR1 is SGHAT, CDR2 FQNNGV. The CDR3 runs 16 residues. Trimming cost V 5 bases and J 0 bases, with 15 bases left between them.

The chain combines TRBV5-1 with TRBJ1-2, with a possible D match to TRBD1 (6 bases). This CDR3 has 14 residues. Germline V gene data show CDR1 as SGHRS and CDR2 as YFSETQ. Trimming cost V 0 bases and J 6 bases, with 12 bases left between them. For the CDR3, the DNA is TGCGCCAGCAGCTTGGACTCCAGGGGAGATGGCTACACCTTC. Residues: CASSLDSRGDGYTF.